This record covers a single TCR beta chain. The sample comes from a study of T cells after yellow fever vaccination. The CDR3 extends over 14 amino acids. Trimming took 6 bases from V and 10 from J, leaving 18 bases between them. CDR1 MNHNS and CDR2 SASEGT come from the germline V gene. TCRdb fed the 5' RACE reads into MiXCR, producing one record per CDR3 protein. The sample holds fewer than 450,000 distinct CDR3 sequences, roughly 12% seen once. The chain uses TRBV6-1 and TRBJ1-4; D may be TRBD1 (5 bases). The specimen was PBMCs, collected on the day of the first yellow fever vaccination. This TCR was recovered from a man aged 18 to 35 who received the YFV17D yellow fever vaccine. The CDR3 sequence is CASRPGPRLGKLFF. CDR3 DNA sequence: TGTGCCAGCAGACCGGGACCTAGATTGGGAAAACTGTTTTTT.